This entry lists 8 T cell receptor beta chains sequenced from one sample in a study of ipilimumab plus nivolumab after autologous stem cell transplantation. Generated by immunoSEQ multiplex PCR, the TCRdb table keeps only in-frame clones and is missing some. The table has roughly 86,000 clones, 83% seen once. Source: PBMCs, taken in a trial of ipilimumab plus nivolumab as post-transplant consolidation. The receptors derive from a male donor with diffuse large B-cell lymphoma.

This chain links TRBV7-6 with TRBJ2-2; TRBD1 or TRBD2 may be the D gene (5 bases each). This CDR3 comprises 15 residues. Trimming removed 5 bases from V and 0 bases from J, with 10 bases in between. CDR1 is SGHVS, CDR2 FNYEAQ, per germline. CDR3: CASSRDGPNTGELFF. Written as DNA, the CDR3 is TGTGCCAGCAGCAGGGACGGACCGAACACCGGGGAGCTGTTTTTT.

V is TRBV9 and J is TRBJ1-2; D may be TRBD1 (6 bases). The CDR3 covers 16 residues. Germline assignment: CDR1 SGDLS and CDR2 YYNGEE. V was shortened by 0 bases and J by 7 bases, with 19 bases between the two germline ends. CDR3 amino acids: CASSVGSVMGGTGYTF. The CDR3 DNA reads TGTGCCAGCAGCGTAGGGTCGGTGATGGGGGGCACTGGCTACACCTTC.

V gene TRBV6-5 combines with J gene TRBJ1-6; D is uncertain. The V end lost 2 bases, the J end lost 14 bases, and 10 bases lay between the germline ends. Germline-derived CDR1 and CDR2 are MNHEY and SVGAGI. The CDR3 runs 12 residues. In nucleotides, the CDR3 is TGTGCCAGCAGTTACCTCGGAGGTACCCTCCACTTT. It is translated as CASSYLGGTLHF.

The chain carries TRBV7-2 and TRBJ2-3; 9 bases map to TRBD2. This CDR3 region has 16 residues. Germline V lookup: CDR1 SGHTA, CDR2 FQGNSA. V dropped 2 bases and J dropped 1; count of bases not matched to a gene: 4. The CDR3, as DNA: TGTGCCAGCAGCTTACTCGGCGGGGGGGGCACAGATACGCAGTATTTT. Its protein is CASSLLGGGGTDTQYF.

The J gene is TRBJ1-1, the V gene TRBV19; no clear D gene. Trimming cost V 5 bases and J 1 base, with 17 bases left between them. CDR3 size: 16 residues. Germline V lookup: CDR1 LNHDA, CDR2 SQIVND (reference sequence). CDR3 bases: TGTGCCAGTAGTGGGCTTGGTTTCCAACGGAACACTGAAGCTTTCTTT. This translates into CASSGLGFQRNTEAFF.

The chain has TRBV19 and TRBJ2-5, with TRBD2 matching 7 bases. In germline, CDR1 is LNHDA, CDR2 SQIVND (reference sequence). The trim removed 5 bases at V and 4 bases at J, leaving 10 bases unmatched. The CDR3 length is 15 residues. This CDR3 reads CASSAEGGRGETQYF. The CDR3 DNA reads TGTGCCAGTAGTGCGGAGGGTGGGAGGGGAGAGACCCAGTACTTC.

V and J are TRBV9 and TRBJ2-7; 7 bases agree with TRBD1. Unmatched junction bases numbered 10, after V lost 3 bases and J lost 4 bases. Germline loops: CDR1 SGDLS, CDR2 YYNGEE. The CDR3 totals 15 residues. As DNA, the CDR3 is TGTGCCAGCAGCGAATCCGGGACAGCTGAGTACGAGCAGTACTTC. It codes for CASSESGTAEYEQYF.

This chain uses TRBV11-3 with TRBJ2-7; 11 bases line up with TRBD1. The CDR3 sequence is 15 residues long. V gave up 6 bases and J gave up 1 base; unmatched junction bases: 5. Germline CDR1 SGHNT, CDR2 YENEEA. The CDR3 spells CASSKGQGASYEQYF. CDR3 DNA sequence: TGTGCCAGCAGTAAAGGACAGGGGGCGTCCTACGAGCAGTACTTC. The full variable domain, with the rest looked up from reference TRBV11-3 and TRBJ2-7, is EAGVVQSPRYKIIEKKQPVAFWCNPISGHNTLYWYLQNLGQGPELLIRYENEEAVDDSQLPKDRFSAERLKGVDSTLKIQPAELGDSAVYLCASSKGQGASYEQYFGPGTRLTVT.